What follows describes a single TCR beta chain. Its antigen remains unknown. This entry is derived from a study of T cells in Graves' hyperthyroidism and ophthalmopathy. Study conclusions and caveats: The model forecast ophthalmopathy, anticipating it by a median around 6.5 months before onset.

Used for diagnoses were clinical symptoms, serum thyroxine and TRAb, thyroid ultrasound and orbital computed tomography. Cells are PBMCs isolated from more than 8.5 ml of fresh blood. The CDR3 is made up of 14 amino acids. The V gene lost 7 bases and the J gene lost 5 bases, with 17 bases spanning the gap. CDR1 and CDR2 (germline): SNHLY, FYNNEI. Amplified TCR beta CDR3 regions came from RNA transcripts. Using the HTBI primer set, a first-round RT-PCR was run on the TCR CDR3. TCRdb re-called the multiplex PCR reads with MiXCR, one entry per CDR3 protein. The table lists a few hundred thousand distinct CDR3 sequences, less than 25% of them singletons, with about 30% in the top ten.

The clonotype comes from a man younger than 35 with Graves' hyperthyroidism. What was sequenced was blood. This rearrangement joins TRBV2 to TRBJ1-1; no reliable D call. In DNA, the CDR3 is TGTGCCAGCACTTACCAGAACGCGGGGACTGAAGCTTTCTTT. Residues: CASTYQNAGTEAFF.